The 28 T cell receptor beta chains below were found in one sample sequenced in a study of CD8 T cells in Susac syndrome (dated by TCRdb to between 2018 and 2020). Receptor libraries were prepared by the immunoSEQ multiplex PCR assay. RNA was extracted using the RNeasy kit, and about 0.5 to 1 ug of the RNA was reverse transcribed with random hexamers. TCRdb trimmed public reads at Q25 via fastp, called clones via MiXCR and kept in-frame beta chains. Every entry covers one CDR3 protein and lists the most common genes and DNA from its rows. This sample lists under 200,000 distinct CDR3 sequences; roughly 94% were detected once. 0.12% of the sample is held by the ten biggest clonotypes. The sample taken for sequencing was CD4+ T cells from PBMCs. The receptors stem from a human donor with Susac syndrome.

The rearrangement joins TRBV12-5 to TRBJ1-5, with unresolved D. CDR1 is LGHNT and CDR2 is FRNRAP in the germline V gene. V lost 3 bases to trimming and J lost 5 bases, with 8 bases between them. The CDR3 sequence is 13 residues long. As DNA, the CDR3 is TGTGCTAGTGGTTTATTGAGGGATCAGCCCCAGCATTTT. It encodes CASGLLRDQPQHF.

The chain uses TRBV9 and TRBJ2-5, with D perhaps matching TRBD1 (5 bases). With 0 bases removed from V and 5 bases from J, the gap between germline ends came to 8 bases. This CDR3 contains 13 residues. Germline V CDR1 and CDR2: SGDLS, YYNGEE. The CDR3 DNA sequence: TGTGCCAGCAGCGTAGCTCCAGGGGAGACCCAGTACTTC. Its translation is CASSVAPGETQYF.

This CDR3 reads CASSLEDSSTDTQYF. CDR3 nucleotide sequence: TGTGCCAGCAGCTTAGAAGACTCCAGCACAGATACGCAGTATTTT. The chain uses TRBV7-8 and TRBJ2-3; D uncertain. CDR1 and CDR2 from the germline V gene are SGHVS and FQNEAQ. This CDR3 is built from 15 residues. Deletions cut 1 base from V and 0 bases from J, with 8 bases between.

The chain has TRBV18 and TRBJ1-1; D is possibly TRBD1 (5 bases). The CDR3 covers 13 residues. Germline-derived CDR1 and CDR2 are KGHSH and LQKENI. Trimming removed 3 bases at V and 11 bases at J, with 16 bases between. The CDR3 DNA is TGTGCCAGCTCACCGAGGGAACAGGTGAAGGCTTTCTTT. Encoded protein: CASSPREQVKAFF. Complete variable domain (other parts from reference TRBV18 and TRBJ1-1): NAGVMQNPRHLVRRRGQEARLRCSPMKGHSHVYWYRQLPEEGLKFMVYLQKENIIDESGMPKERFSAEFPKEGPSILRIQQVVRGDSAAYFCASSPREQVKAFFGQGTRLTVV.

V is TRBV12-3 or TRBV12-4 and J is TRBJ1-1; weak D call: TRBD1 (5 bases). The CDR3 is made up of 15 amino acids. V lost 1 base to trimming and J lost 1 base, with 10 bases between them. The CDR3: CASSLEQGRNTEAFF. For the CDR3, the DNA is TGTGCCAGCAGTTTAGAGCAGGGCCGGAACACTGAAGCTTTCTTT.

J is TRBJ1-1 and V is TRBV28; maybe TRBD1 (5 bases). The length of the CDR3 is 11 residues. V lost 3 bases and J lost 11, with 10 bases in between. CDR1 is MDHEN and CDR2 is SYDVKM in the germline V gene. The CDR3 nucleotides read TGTGCCAGCAGTTTGTCGTGGGGGGCTTTCTTT. This sequence encodes CASSLSWGAFF.

V and J are TRBV14 and TRBJ1-2; D not resolved. V was trimmed by 0 bases and J by 4 bases, leaving 6 bases between them. The germline gives CDR1 SGHDN, CDR2 FVKESK. The CDR3 is 13 amino acids. CDR3 DNA: TGTGCCAGCAGCCAAGATGCCGCCTATGGCTACACCTTC. Amino acids: CASSQDAAYGYTF.

A few counts support this clonotype. The CDR3 coding sequence is TGTGCCAGCAGCTTGCCCCGAAGGGAGCAGTTCTTC. It translates to CASSLPRREQFF. The chain has TRBV7-2 and TRBJ2-1; D is unclear. CDR3 size: 12 residues. CDR1 and CDR2 from the germline V gene are SGHTA and FQGNSA. V lost 3 bases, J lost 10 bases, and 10 bases lay in between.

The chain links TRBV9 to TRBJ2-3, with TRBD1 as a possible D gene (6 bases). Deletions cut 4 bases from V and 6 bases from J, with 15 bases between. Germline values: CDR1 SGDLS, CDR2 YYNGEE. The CDR3 extends over 14 amino acids. The CDR3 loop is CASSPLGTTDTQYF. For the CDR3, the DNA is TGTGCCAGCAGCCCCCTAGGGACAACGGATACGCAGTATTTT. Complete variable domain (other parts from reference TRBV9 and TRBJ2-3): DSGVTQTPKHLITATGQRVTLRCSPRSGDLSVYWYQQSLDQGLQFLIQYYNGEERAKGNILERFSAQQFPDLHSELNLSSLELGDSALYFCASSPLGTTDTQYFGPGTRLTVL.

The chain employs TRBV3-1 and TRBJ1-1; the match to TRBD1 covers 7 bases. This CDR3 is 14 amino acids long. The germline gives CDR1 LGHDT, CDR2 YNNKEL (reference sequence). After removal of 1 base from V and 4 bases from J, the junction contained 3 bases not matched to a gene. The CDR3 sequence is CASSQVPGGTEAFF. CDR3 bases: TGTGCCAGCAGCCAAGTTCCAGGGGGCACTGAAGCTTTCTTT.

The chain couples TRBV7-8 to TRBJ1-5; no clear D. In germline, CDR1 is SGHVS, CDR2 FQNEAQ. Trimming pared 2 bases from V and 5 bases from J, leaving 7 bases between. The CDR3 runs 13 residues. CDR3 nucleotide sequence: TGTGCCAGCAGCTTAATCCCTTATCAGCCCCAGCATTTT. Protein product: CASSLIPYQPQHF.

V usage is TRBV5-1 and J usage is TRBJ2-3; 12 bases line up with TRBD1. The ends lost 4 bases at V and 0 bases at J; junction bases unmatched: 6. This CDR3 contains 17 residues. Germline-derived CDR1 and CDR2 are SGHRS and YFSETQ. The CDR3 nucleotides read TGCGCCAGCAGCCTCCGGGACAGGGGGCTCAGCACAGATACGCAGTATTTT. This gives the protein CASSLRDRGLSTDTQYF.

V gene TRBV20-1 combines with J gene TRBJ1-1; D is unresolved. The germline gives CDR1 DFQATT, CDR2 SNEGSKA (reference sequence). V dropped 2 bases and J dropped 6 bases, with 13 bases sitting between them. The CDR3 is 13 residues long. The CDR3 region has the DNA TGCAGTGCTAGACTGGACCCTACCGCTGAAGCTTTCTTT. Translation gives CSARLDPTAEAFF.

The gene calls are TRBV7-9 and TRBJ1-2; possible D gene TRBD1, 6 bases. The CDR3 sequence is 15 residues long. Germline V gives CDR1 SEHNR, CDR2 FQNEAQ (reference sequence). V lost 5 bases and J 5 bases, leaving 18 bases between the germline ends. The CDR3 coding sequence is TGTGCCAGCAGCGCAACCGGACAGACACCGTATGGCTACACCTTC. This translates into CASSATGQTPYGYTF.

J is TRBJ2-7 and V is TRBV6-2 or TRBV6-3, with D possibly TRBD1 on 6 matching bases. This CDR3 spans 13 amino acids. V lost 2 bases and J lost 2, with 7 bases in between. Germline CDR1 and CDR2: MNHEY and SVGEGT. The CDR3 DNA follows: TGTGCCAGCAGTTACCGGGACACCTACGAGCAGTACTTC. Amino acids: CASSYRDTYEQYF.

The J gene is TRBJ2-5, the V gene TRBV2, with TRBD1 matching over 11 bases. Trimming took 6 bases from V and 3 from J; bases not matched to a gene: 3. From germline, CDR1 is SNHLY and CDR2 FYNNEI. The CDR3 runs 14 residues. Here the CDR3 DNA reads TGTGCCAGCAGCTGGACAGGGGGCGAAGAGACCCAGTACTTC. This gives the protein CASSWTGGEETQYF.

This chain connects TRBV19 to TRBJ1-4, with 7 bases that match TRBD1. This CDR3 comprises 14 residues. Trimming cost V 11 bases and J 8 bases; bases outside gene matches: 14. CDR1 and CDR2 (germline): LNHDA, SQIVND (reference sequence). The CDR3 here is CAGKSTGRSEKLFF. The DNA of the CDR3 is TGTGCCGGCAAATCGACAGGGAGGTCGGAAAAACTGTTTTTT.

The chain couples TRBV6-1 to TRBJ2-1; D not certain. CDR3 size: 13 residues. Trimming took 6 bases from V and 2 from J, leaving 8 bases between them. The germline V gene encodes CDR1 MNHNS and CDR2 SASEGT. The CDR3 DNA reads TGTGCCAGCAGGATCGGAGCCTACAATGAGCAGTTCTTC. It specifies CASRIGAYNEQFF.

This chain connects TRBV9 to TRBJ1-6; no definite D call. CDR1 is SGDLS, CDR2 YYNGEE, per germline. V lost 3 bases, J lost 6 bases, and 7 bases lay in between. The CDR3 covers 13 residues. The CDR3 sequence: CASSDDANSPLHF. The DNA of the CDR3 is TGTGCCAGCAGCGATGACGCTAATTCACCCCTCCACTTT. Combining the CDR3 with reference TRBV9 and TRBJ1-6 gives the whole variable domain DSGVTQTPKHLITATGQRVTLRCSPRSGDLSVYWYQQSLDQGLQFLIQYYNGEERAKGNILERFSAQQFPDLHSELNLSSLELGDSALYFCASSDDANSPLHFGNGTRLTVT.

This chain connects TRBV5-1 to TRBJ2-2, with D maybe TRBD2 (6 bases). The germline V gene encodes CDR1 SGHRS and CDR2 YFSETQ. The CDR3 has 15 residues. Trimming shortened V by 0 bases and J by 5 bases, and 11 bases separated the two germline ends. The CDR3 nucleotides read TGCGCCAGCAGCTTGGATCCGGGAGAGACCGGGGAGCTGTTTTTT. This encodes CASSLDPGETGELFF.

V usage is TRBV19 and J usage is TRBJ2-7, with D perhaps TRBD2 (5 bases). V was clipped by 1 base and J by 0 bases, with 10 bases between them. The CDR3 has 15 residues. CDR1 LNHDA and CDR2 SQIVND come from the germline V gene (reference sequence). CDR3 DNA: TGTGCCAGTAGTATAGCAGCGGCCTCCTCCTACGAGCAGTACTTC. This sequence encodes CASSIAAASSYEQYF.

The chain carries TRBV2 and TRBJ2-5; the match to TRBD2 covers 10 bases. V lost 2 bases to trimming and J lost 2 bases; unmatched junction nucleotides: 2. From germline, CDR1 is SNHLY and CDR2 FYNNEI. The CDR3 has 15 amino acids. The CDR3: CASSELAGVQETQYF. For the CDR3, the DNA is TGTGCCAGCAGTGAACTAGCGGGGGTTCAAGAGACCCAGTACTTC.

The chain recombines TRBV9 with TRBJ1-6; TRBD1 matches at 8 bases. The trim removed 3 bases at V and 7 bases at J, leaving 3 bases unmatched. The CDR3 extends over 14 amino acids. The germline CDR1 and CDR2 sequences are SGDLS and YYNGEE. The CDR3 sequence is CASSARGPNSPLHF. The CDR3 nucleotides are TGTGCCAGCAGCGCCAGGGGGCCGAATTCACCCCTCCACTTT.

The chain combines TRBV5-1 with TRBJ1-1; possibly TRBD1 for D (5 bases). This CDR3 region has 14 residues. CDR1 SGHRS and CDR2 YFSETQ come from the germline V gene. Trimming pared 3 bases from V and 4 bases from J, leaving 13 bases between. Here the CDR3 DNA reads TGCGCCAGCAGCTCGACAGTTGGGAGCACTGAAGCTTTCTTT. Its protein is CASSSTVGSTEAFF.

V is TRBV7-2 and J is TRBJ2-1; no clear D gene. CDR3 length: 13 amino acids. Germline V gives CDR1 SGHTA, CDR2 FQGNSA. V lost 2 bases and J 9 bases, leaving 11 bases between the germline ends. CDR3: CASSLRRPFEQFF. The CDR3 DNA reads TGTGCCAGCAGCTTAAGGAGACCGTTTGAGCAGTTCTTC.

This chain joins TRBV29-1 and TRBJ2-3; D unclear. V was trimmed by 1 base and J by 1 base, leaving 3 bases between them. The germline V gene has CDR1 SQVTM and CDR2 ANQGSEA. The length of the CDR3 is 12 residues. The CDR3 DNA follows: TGCAGCGTTGAAGTGGGCACAGATACGCAGTATTTT. Its translation: CSVEVGTDTQYF.

The chain links TRBV20-1 to TRBJ1-1; 7 bases are a match to TRBD1. J was trimmed by 0 bases and V by 5 bases; bases with no gene match: 6. This CDR3 region has 14 residues. Germline V gene sequence: CDR1 DFQATT, CDR2 SNEGSKA (reference sequence). The CDR3 DNA is TGCAGTGCTGGGACCAGGGGGTTGAACACTGAAGCTTTCTTT. It is translated as CSAGTRGLNTEAFF.

The chain uses TRBV19 and TRBJ2-1, with D possibly being TRBD1 (5 bases). V gave up 2 bases and J gave up 5 bases, with 13 bases separating them. This CDR3 has 15 amino acids. The germline V gene has CDR1 LNHDA and CDR2 SQIVND (reference sequence). CDR3 in DNA: TGTGCCAGTAGTATAAATCACAGGCTTAACAATGAGCAGTTCTTC. Protein sequence: CASSINHRLNNEQFF.